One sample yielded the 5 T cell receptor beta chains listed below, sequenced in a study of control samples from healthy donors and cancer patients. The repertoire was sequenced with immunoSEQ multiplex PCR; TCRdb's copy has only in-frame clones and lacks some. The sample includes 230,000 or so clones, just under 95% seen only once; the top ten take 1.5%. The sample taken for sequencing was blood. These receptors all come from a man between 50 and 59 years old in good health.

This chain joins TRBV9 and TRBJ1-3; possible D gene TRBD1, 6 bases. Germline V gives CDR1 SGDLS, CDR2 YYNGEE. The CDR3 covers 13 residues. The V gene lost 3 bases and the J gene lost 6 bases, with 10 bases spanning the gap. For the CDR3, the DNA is TGTGCCAGCAGCGCAGGGGCGGAAAACACCATATATTTT. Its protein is CASSAGAENTIYF.

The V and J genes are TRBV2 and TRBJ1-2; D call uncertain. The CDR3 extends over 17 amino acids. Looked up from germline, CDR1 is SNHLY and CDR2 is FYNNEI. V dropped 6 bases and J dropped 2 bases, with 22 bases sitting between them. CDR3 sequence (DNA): TGTGCCAGCAGACTAGGGCCTGGTCGTGGATTGAACTATGGCTACACCTTC. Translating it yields CASRLGPGRGLNYGYTF.

The CDR3 nucleotides are TGTGCCAGCAGCCCCCGGACAGGCCTCTACGAGCAGTACTTC. Translation gives CASSPRTGLYEQYF. The rearrangement uses TRBV3-1 (or the pseudogene TRBV3-2) and TRBJ2-7; 7 positions agree with TRBD1. The CDR3 spans 14 residues. The trim removed 4 bases at V and 3 bases at J, leaving 6 bases unmatched. Germline V gene sequence: CDR1 LGHDT, CDR2 YNNKEL (reference sequence).

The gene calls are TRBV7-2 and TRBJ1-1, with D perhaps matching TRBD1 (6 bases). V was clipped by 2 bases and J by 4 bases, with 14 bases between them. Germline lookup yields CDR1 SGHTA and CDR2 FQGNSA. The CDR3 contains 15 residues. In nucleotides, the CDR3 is TGTGCCAGCAGCTTAAGGGCAGGGGACTCCACTGAAGCTTTCTTT. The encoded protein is CASSLRAGDSTEAFF.

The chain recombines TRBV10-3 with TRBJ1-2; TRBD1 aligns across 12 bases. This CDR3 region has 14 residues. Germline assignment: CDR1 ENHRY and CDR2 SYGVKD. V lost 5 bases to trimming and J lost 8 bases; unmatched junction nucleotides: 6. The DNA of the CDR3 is TGTGCCATCAGTTCGGGACAGGGGGCGTGGGGCTACACCTTC. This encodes CAISSGQGAWGYTF.